This T cell receptor beta chain was identified during a study of T cell changes during pregnancy in multiple sclerosis. Germline CDR1 reads SGHRS; CDR2 reads YFSETQ. V gave up 0 bases and J gave up 4 bases, with 4 bases separating them. The CDR3 loop spans 12 amino acids. The data were produced by immunoSEQ multiplex PCR, yet TCRdb's version contains in-frame clones alone and is incomplete. This sample has about 60,000 clones; 91% occur once, and the top ten carry approximately 0.8%. The genes are TRBV5-1 and TRBJ1-2; D not certain. The sequence was collected from a female donor with multiple sclerosis, enrolled in a pregnancy study. Here the sequenced sample was CD4+ T cells from peripheral blood mononuclear cells, taken in the first trimester of pregnancy. CDR3 nucleotides: TGCGCCAGCAGCTTGGCCAGCTATGGCTACACCTTC. The encoded protein is CASSLASYGYTF.